This T cell receptor beta chain was recovered during a study of T cell responses to AZD1222 COVID-19 vaccine. Sequenced by immunoSEQ multiplex PCR; TCRdb stores in-frame clones only, minus some. The sample carries some 120,000 clones, roughly 85% recorded once. The sample here was peripheral blood, taken on day 0 of AZD1222 vaccination. The sequence was collected from an adult in good health.

The CDR3 DNA is TGTGCCAGCAGGACCGGGACAGGGTTTGTTTACGAGCAGTACTTC. Translated: CASRTGTGFVYEQYF. The chain has TRBV28 and TRBJ2-7; TRBD1 agrees at 9 bases. The CDR3 contains 15 residues. Germline values: CDR1 MDHEN, CDR2 SYDVKM. Trimming took 6 bases from V and 4 from J; bases not matched to a gene: 10.